Below are 10 T cell receptor beta chains sequenced from a single sample in a study of spatial heterogeneity in lung cancer. TCRdb fed the 5' RACE reads into MiXCR, producing one record per CDR3 protein. Here the sample spans about 12,000 distinct CDR3 sequences, 3.5% to 4% being singletons. The time point is: sample taken at primary tumor resection. Specimen: PBMCs, collected at surgery. These receptors were collected from a male donor with early-stage non-small cell lung cancer.

At least ten counts were recorded for this clonotype. The chain employs TRBV6-4 and TRBJ2-3; unclear D gene. CDR1 MRHNA and CDR2 SNTAGT come from the germline V gene. Trimming took off 5 bases at V and 5 bases at J, with 11 bases between the two ends. The CDR3 totals 13 residues. The CDR3 loop reads CASSKGVRDTQYF. The CDR3 bases are TGTGCCAGCAGTAAAGGAGTACGAGATACGCAGTATTTT.

The V call is TRBV28, the J call TRBJ2-2, with a possible D match to TRBD1 (5 bases). Germline V gene lookup returns CDR1 MDHEN and CDR2 SYDVKM. The CDR3 loop spans 14 amino acids. V lost 6 bases and J 2 bases, leaving 10 bases between the germline ends. The CDR3 DNA reads as TGTGCCAGCAGCCCCGACAGAAACACCGGGGAGCTGTTTTTT. Translated, it gives CASSPDRNTGELFF.

This clonotype was recorded a few times. The chain uses TRBV6-1 and TRBJ1-6, with D perhaps TRBD1 (5 bases). Trimming left V 6 bases short and J 9 bases short, with 12 bases between. Germline lookup yields CDR1 MNHNS and CDR2 SASEGT. CDR3 length equals 13 residues. The CDR3 DNA reads TGTGCCAGCAGAAGTCAGGGAACTTCACCCCTCCACTTT. Translating gives CASRSQGTSPLHF.

The chain carries TRBV12-3 or TRBV12-4 and TRBJ2-3, with 10 nucleotides matching TRBD1. J was trimmed by 4 bases and V by 5 bases; bases with no gene match: 3. The CDR3 loop spans 14 amino acids. Written as DNA, the CDR3 is TGTGCCAGCAGTCCGACAGGGGGCGCAGATACGCAGTATTTT. Its protein product is CASSPTGGADTQYF.

This clonotype was seen ten or more times. V is TRBV5-4 and J is TRBJ1-4, with a tentative D call TRBD1 (5 bases). Germline CDR1 reads SGHNT; CDR2 reads YYREEE (reference sequence). The length of the CDR3 is 16 residues. Trimming removed 0 bases at V and 5 bases at J, with 14 bases between. This CDR3 reads CASSLAPGVPNEKLFF. The CDR3 DNA reads as TGTGCCAGCAGCTTGGCCCCGGGGGTCCCAAATGAAAAACTGTTTTTT.

This clonotype has a count of ten or more. This chain links TRBV4-1 with TRBJ2-1; D may be TRBD1 or TRBD2 (5 bases each). CDR1 MGHRA and CDR2 YSYEKL come from the germline V gene. The V end was cut by 0 bases, the J end by 9 bases, with 21 bases between. This CDR3 is 17 amino acids long. The CDR3 reads CASSQEEPPGKGSEQFF. CDR3 nucleotide sequence: TGCGCCAGCAGCCAAGAAGAGCCACCGGGTAAGGGGAGTGAGCAGTTCTTC.

In its sample, this clonotype was seen many times. The chain links TRBV7-9 to TRBJ2-3; 8 bases agree with TRBD2. The CDR3 has 14 amino acids. Germline lookup yields CDR1 SEHNR and CDR2 FQNEAQ (reference sequence). J was trimmed by 5 bases and V by 5 bases; bases with no gene match: 6. The CDR3 DNA sequence: TGTGCCAGCAGCGTCGTAGCGGGAATAGATACGCAGTATTTT. This translates into CASSVVAGIDTQYF.

This clonotype was observed many times. The rearrangement joins TRBV11-2 to TRBJ2-7; TRBD2 aligns across 12 bases. With 5 bases clipped from V and 7 bases from J, the junction kept 9 bases outside the gene matches. Germline CDR1 reads SGHAT; CDR2 reads FQNNGV. The CDR3 has 15 residues. This chain's CDR3 is CASSAGLAGRGEQYF. The CDR3, as DNA: TGTGCCAGCAGCGCCGGACTAGCGGGAAGAGGAGAGCAGTACTTC.

The chain recombines TRBV5-1 with TRBJ2-1; D is uncertain. The V end was cut by 1 base, the J end by 6 bases, with 5 bases between. CDR1 and CDR2 from the germline V gene are SGHRS and YFSETQ. The CDR3 sequence is 12 residues long. CDR3 in DNA: TGCGCCAGCAGCTTGACAACCAATGAGCAGTTCTTC. Residues: CASSLTTNEQFF.

This clonotype has ten or more counts. The chain carries TRBV7-2 and TRBJ2-7, with D perhaps TRBD2 (6 bases). Germline lookup yields CDR1 SGHTA and CDR2 FQGNSA. The CDR3 is made up of 11 amino acids. The CDR3 region has the DNA TGTGCTTGCGGGAACTCCTACGAGCAGTACTTC. This gives the protein CACGNSYEQYF.